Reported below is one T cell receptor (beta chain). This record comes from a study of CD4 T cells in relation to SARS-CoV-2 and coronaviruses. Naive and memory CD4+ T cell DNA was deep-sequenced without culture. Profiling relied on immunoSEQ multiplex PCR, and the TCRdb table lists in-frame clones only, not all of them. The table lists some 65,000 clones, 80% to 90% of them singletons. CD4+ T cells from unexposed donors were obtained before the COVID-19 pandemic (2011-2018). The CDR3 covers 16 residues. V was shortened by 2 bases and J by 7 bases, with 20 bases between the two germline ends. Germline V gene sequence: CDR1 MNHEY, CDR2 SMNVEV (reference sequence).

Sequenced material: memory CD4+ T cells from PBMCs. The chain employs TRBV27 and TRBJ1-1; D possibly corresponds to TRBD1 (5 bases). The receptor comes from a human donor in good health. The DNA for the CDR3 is TGTGCCAGCAGTTTAGTGGTGGGGCAGACGATTGGTGAAGCTTTCTTT. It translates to CASSLVVGQTIGEAFF.